The clone carrying this T cell receptor beta chain was counted only a few times. The sample belongs to a study of T cell repertoires in cytomegalovirus infection. TCRdb independently ran MiXCR on the reads; one entry per CDR3 protein. The table records about 490,000 distinct CDR3 sequences, approximately 16% of them present only once. Trimming took off 0 bases at V and 0 bases at J, with 6 bases between the two ends. The CDR3 length is 15 residues. Germline CDR1 reads ENHRY; CDR2 reads SYGVKD. This TCR came from a human donor in good health (CMV status not recorded). Some clones in this sample may be carry-over from other donors' samples. Sequenced material: CD8+ T cells from PBMCs. The rearrangement links TRBV10-3 to TRBJ1-3; the D is unclear. This CDR3 is CAISESTASGNTIYF. CDR3 in DNA: TGTGCCATCAGTGAGTCGACGGCCTCTGGAAACACCATATATTTT.